This TCR beta chain comes out of a study of siplizumab effects on memory and regulatory T cells (dated by TCRdb to the late 2010s). For context, the study as a whole: The study looked at the effect of siplizumab, an anti-CD2 antibody, on alloreactive T-cell subsets in allogeneic mixed lymphocyte reactions made from human PBMCs. Findings and caveats that apply to the study as a whole: The cumulative frequency of alloreactive sequences traceable to unstimulated CD4+ memory T cells was significantly reduced by siplizumab. Because sequences below about 10^-5 frequency were poorly captured, only a minor fraction of alloreactive clones could be mapped to unstimulated subsets. Unstimulated naive T cells appeared to be more diverse than memory T cells, and naive cells seemed to make a substantial contribution to the alloresponse. For roughly 80-95% of proliferating CD4+ or CD8+ clones, no naive or memory phenotype could be assigned. Among mappable alloreactive CD4+ clones, the Treg-derived fraction averaged about 70% with siplizumab versus around 25% in control reactions. Whether proliferating Tregs from siplizumab cultures were suppressive was not functionally confirmed.

Library preparation used the immunoSEQ multiplex PCR assay. Each sample had around 100,000 TCR templates assayed by the deep sequencing platform. Genomic DNA extracted from sorted T cells was used for TCRbeta CDR3 sequencing. The authors processed their data as follows. The R programming language was used for the clonal analysis of the TCRbeta CDR3 data. Alloreactive CD4+ and CD8+ clones were defined by comparing unstimulated samples with post-reaction CFSE-low samples. Regulatory or non-regulatory origin was assigned to alloreactive CD4+ clones by matching of sequences to sorted unstimulated Treg and non-Treg repertoires. TCRdb retrieved this table from immuneACCESS and kept in-frame rearrangements only. Not all clones are present; in checked studies, unresolved V genes account for under half, and no reason is known for the remainder. That table furnishes V, J and clone size, whereas the DNA furnished D and trimming. For this sample there are about 110,000 clones; about 90% appear just once. More than 0.65% of the sample is taken by the ten largest.

Sorted unstimulated T cells, along with proliferating T cells recovered from mixed lymphocyte reactions, underwent TCRbeta CDR3 sequencing. Fresh whole blood from roughly ten HLA-typed healthy donors served as the source for isolating PBMCs. To map where alloreactive clones came from, CD4+ regulatory T cells in the unstimulated state were FACS-sorted. As concerns this clone: No cognate antigen has been identified for it. Per-base quality was not reported, and no clone a single base away is much larger than it.

This receptor was obtained from a human donor in good health. Sequences were obtained from Tregs sorted from blood.

The encoded CDR3 is CASSSSGTDSGYTF. The base sequence is TGCGCCAGCAGCTCATCCGGGACAGACAGTGGCTACACCTTC. The chain is assembled from TRBV5-1 and TRBJ1-2; 7 central nucleotides agree with TRBD1. From V the trimming removes 3 bases and from J it removes 7 bases, while the gene matches leave 9 bases of the junction unaccounted for. Taken from cysteine to phenylalanine, the CDR3 has 14 residues. Only CDR3 DNA remains: 42 bases, in frame from the first base. From a lookup of the germline V gene, CDR1 and CDR2 are SGHRS and YFSETQ.